One sample yielded the 17 T cell receptor beta chains listed below, sequenced in a study of blood T cell repertoires in COVID-19. The repertoire was sequenced with immunoSEQ multiplex PCR; TCRdb's copy has only in-frame clones and lacks some. The sample has around 240,000 clones, approximately 86% seen once; the top ten hold about 2.9%. The sample taken for sequencing was peripheral blood. The source is a woman aged 25 to 39 who had recovered from COVID-19.

The V call is TRBV19, the J call TRBJ1-1; TRBD1 is a possible D gene (6 bases). V was pared by 6 bases and J by 4 bases, with 18 bases between. The CDR3 length is 15 residues. Germline CDR1 reads LNHDA; CDR2 reads SQIVND (reference sequence). CDR3 sequence: CASRPPGGGLTEAFF. The CDR3 nucleotides read TGTGCCAGTAGACCCCCCGGCGGGGGCCTCACTGAAGCTTTCTTT. Filled out from reference TRBV19 and TRBJ1-1, the complete variable domain reads DGGITQSPKYLFRKEGQNVTLSCEQNLNHDAMYWYRQDPGQGLRLIYYSQIVNDFQKGDIAEGYSVSREKKESFPLTVTSAQKNPTAFYLCASRPPGGGLTEAFFGQGTRLTVV.

The chain is built from TRBV13 and TRBJ1-1; 7 bases are a match to TRBD1. Germline trimming cut 5 bases from V and 1 base from J; bases unmatched to any gene: 10. CDR1 is PRHDT and CDR2 is FYEKMQ in the germline V gene (reference sequence). The CDR3 has 16 residues. CDR3 DNA: TGTGCCAGCAGCCATACCCCCCAGGGGGAGAACACTGAAGCTTTCTTT. Translating it yields CASSHTPQGENTEAFF.

V gene TRBV7-9 combines with J gene TRBJ1-4; the match to TRBD1 covers 7 bases. The V segment lost 5 bases and the J segment 7 bases; nucleotides outside the gene matches: 10. The CDR3 is 15 residues long. Germline CDR1 reads SEHNR; CDR2 reads FQNEAQ (reference sequence). CDR3 DNA sequence: TGTGCCAGCAGCGAAGGGACAGACCGTGGTGAAAAACTGTTTTTT. Translation: CASSEGTDRGEKLFF. The full variable domain, in which reference TRBV7-9 and TRBJ1-4 provide the parts outside the CDR3, is DTGVSQNPRHKITKRGQNVTFRCDPISEHNRLYWYRQTLGQGPEFLTYFQNEAQLEKSRLLSDRFSAERPKGSFSTLEIQRTEQGDSAMYLCASSEGTDRGEKLFFGSGTQLSVL.

This sequence joins TRBV7-2 and TRBJ2-7; perhaps TRBD1 as D (5 bases). Germline CDR1 and CDR2: SGHTA and FQGNSA. Trimming took off 7 bases at V and 3 bases at J, with 13 bases between the two ends. The CDR3 length is 13 residues. Written as DNA, the CDR3 is TGTGCCAGCAAAATCGGACATTTCTACGAGCAGTACTTC. It encodes CASKIGHFYEQYF. Full variable domain (rest looked up from reference TRBV7-2 and TRBJ2-7): GAGVSQSPSNKVTEKGKDVELRCDPISGHTALYWYRQSLGQGLEFLIYFQGNSAPDKSGLPSDRFSAERTGGSVSTLTIQRTQQEDSAVYLCASKIGHFYEQYFGPGTRLTVT.

The chain couples TRBV7-2 to TRBJ2-3; 8 bases agree with TRBD1. Trimming at V came to 5 bases and at J to 3 bases, leaving 10 bases not matched to a gene. Germline CDR1 is SGHTA and CDR2 is FQGNSA. CDR3 length: 16 residues. The CDR3 coding sequence is TGTGCCAGCAGCGACTACCGGACAGGGAGTACAGATACGCAGTATTTT. Its protein product is CASSDYRTGSTDTQYF.

V usage is TRBV2 and J usage is TRBJ2-7, with D unresolved. Trimming removed 6 bases at V and 2 bases at J, with 8 bases between. CDR3 length equals 12 residues. The germline V gene has CDR1 SNHLY and CDR2 FYNNEI. CDR3 region: CASRAGAYEQYF. CDR3 nucleotide sequence: TGTGCCAGCAGGGCAGGTGCCTACGAGCAGTACTTC.

The chain employs TRBV30 and TRBJ1-2; the match to TRBD1 covers 8 bases. CDR1 and CDR2 (germline): GTSNPN, SVGIG (reference sequence). V lost 3 bases to trimming and J lost 7 bases; unmatched junction nucleotides: 7. The CDR3 consists of 13 residues. The CDR3 coding sequence is TGTGCCTGGAGCCCCGGGACAGGACTTGGCTACACCTTC. Translating it yields CAWSPGTGLGYTF.

The chain links TRBV7-6 to TRBJ1-1; D perhaps matches TRBD1 (5 bases). This CDR3 comprises 16 residues. CDR1 and CDR2 (germline): SGHVS, FNYEAQ. V gave up 1 base and J gave up 8 bases, with 20 bases separating them. This chain's CDR3 is CASSLGTTQARGEAFF. The CDR3 DNA sequence: TGTGCCAGCAGCTTAGGGACAACCCAAGCCCGGGGGGAAGCTTTCTTT.

The rearrangement uses TRBV5-6 and TRBJ1-1, with 7 bases fitting TRBD1. This CDR3 contains 15 residues. J was trimmed by 1 base and V by 1 base; bases with no gene match: 4. The germline V gene encodes CDR1 SGHDT and CDR2 YYEEEE. This chain's CDR3 is CASSLQGGWNTEAFF. The CDR3 DNA follows: TGTGCCAGCAGCTTGCAGGGGGGCTGGAACACTGAAGCTTTCTTT.

The V and J genes are TRBV18 and TRBJ2-5; 11 bases map to TRBD2. The CDR3 covers 15 residues. V was clipped by 6 bases and J by 1 base; unmatched bases: 4. From germline, CDR1 is KGHSH and CDR2 LQKENI. CDR3 sequence reads: CASSYLAGGQETQYF. CDR3 nucleotide sequence: TGTGCCAGCTCGTACCTAGCGGGGGGCCAAGAGACCCAGTACTTC.

This clone came up many times. The chain combines TRBV7-2 with TRBJ2-1; TRBD2 matches 7 bases. The CDR3 consists of 13 residues. Germline assignment: CDR1 SGHTA and CDR2 FQGNSA. J lost 1 base, V lost 10 bases, and 4 bases had no gene match. In DNA form, the CDR3 reads TGTGCCACCAACGGGGGGTCCTACAATGAGCAGTTCTTC. This translates into CATNGGSYNEQFF.

The chain has TRBV29-1 and TRBJ1-2, with D uncertain. The germline V gene encodes CDR1 SQVTM and CDR2 ANQGSEA. Deletions cut 1 base from V and 5 bases from J, with 5 bases between. This CDR3 is 11 amino acids long. The CDR3 DNA reads as TGCAGCGTTGAAGTCGGGTATGGCTACACCTTC. Its protein is CSVEVGYGYTF.

In regard to this clone: The same CDR3 also results from other DNA sequences found in this sample. This rearrangement joins TRBV4-3 to TRBJ2-1; 10 bases match TRBD2. The CDR3 runs 16 residues. The junction had 3 bases not matched to a gene; V was cut back by 0 bases and J by 4 bases. Germline values: CDR1 LGHNA, CDR2 YSLEER. In nucleotides, the CDR3 is TGCGCCAGCAGCCAAGATTGGACTAGCGGATACAATGAGCAGTTCTTC. Amino acid sequence: CASSQDWTSGYNEQFF.

The chain recombines TRBV30 with TRBJ2-2; D tentatively fits TRBD1 or TRBD2 (5 bases each). Trimming removed 5 bases at V and 6 bases at J, with 7 bases between. Germline lookup yields CDR1 GTSNPN and CDR2 SVGIG (reference sequence). The length of the CDR3 is 11 residues. The CDR3 nucleotides read TGTGCCTGGGGGGGAGCCGGGGAGCTGTTTTTT. This translates into CAWGGAGELFF.

The V gene is TRBV4-3, the J gene TRBJ1-3; TRBD1 might be the D (6 bases). Germline CDR1 reads LGHNA; CDR2 reads YSLEER. CDR3 length: 15 amino acids. The germline V and J ends were trimmed by 5 bases and 4 bases, with 15 bases remaining between them. CDR3 in amino acids: CASSTLGGLGNTIYF. CDR3 nucleotides: TGCGCCAGCAGCACCCTCGGGGGGCTCGGAAACACCATATATTTT.

The chain couples TRBV11-2 to TRBJ1-2, with 9 bases fitting TRBD1. The ends lost 0 bases at V and 7 bases at J; junction bases unmatched: 3. The CDR3 totals 14 residues. From germline, CDR1 is SGHAT and CDR2 FQNNGV. For the CDR3, the DNA is TGTGCCAGCAGCTTAGATACAGGGGGCCTTGGCTACACCTTC. This sequence encodes CASSLDTGGLGYTF.

The chain carries TRBV30 and TRBJ2-7; D may be TRBD1 (5 bases). V was trimmed by 0 bases and J by 9 bases, leaving 12 bases between them. The CDR3 is 12 amino acids. Germline V gene data show CDR1 as GTSNPN and CDR2 as SVGIG (reference sequence). The CDR3, as DNA: TGTGCCTGGAGTGTGTCAGGGCCGTTGCAGTACTTC. Residues: CAWSVSGPLQYF.